The 17 T cell receptor beta chains in this list originate from one sample, sequenced in a study of T cells expressing NK-cell markers. No DNA is given; TCRdb re-called the 5' RACE reads and lists each CDR3 protein once. With 350,000 to 500,000 distinct CDR3 sequences in the sample, the ten largest clones hold roughly 7.2%. Sequencing input: blood T cells: a sorted CD56 or NKG2C T cell subset, CD4+ or CD8+ T cells, or bulk PBMC T cells (not recorded which). The receptor source for this set is a woman between 18 and 75 years old in good health.

This CDR3 is CASPGKGPNTGELFF. This chain joins TRBV11-2 and TRBJ2-2; lacking DNA, the TRBD1 call made by TCRdb goes unchecked. Germline CDR1 is SGHAT and CDR2 is FQNNGV. This CDR3 comprises 15 residues.

The chain recombines TRBV7-9 with TRBJ1-1; TCRdb indicates TRBD1, and absent DNA this call remains unverified. CDR1 and CDR2 (germline): SEHNR, FQNEAQ (reference sequence). The CDR3 has 13 amino acids. This CDR3 reads CASTPRGGTEAFF.

J is TRBJ2-2 and V is TRBV4-3; TCRdb designates TRBD2, a call that cannot be tested without DNA. The CDR3 sequence is 17 residues long. Germline CDR1 reads LGHNA; CDR2 reads YSLEER. CDR3 amino acids: CASSQDGVASGTGELFF.

V usage is TRBV6-5 and J usage is TRBJ2-2; the D call of TRBD2 rests on TCRdb alone, since no DNA is present to check it. The CDR3 has 15 residues. CDR1 and CDR2 (germline): MNHEY, SVGAGI. CDR3 amino acids: CASSFRTSDGGELFF.

The chain couples TRBV20-1 to TRBJ1-5. Germline V gene sequence: CDR1 DFQATT, CDR2 SNEGSKA (reference sequence). CDR3 length equals 13 residues. The CDR3 is CSAREPGLQTQHF.

CDR3 protein: CASSLLAASYEQYF. V is TRBV28 and J is TRBJ2-7; with no DNA, the TCRdb D assignment of TRBD2 cannot be verified. The CDR3 extends over 14 amino acids. Germline loops: CDR1 MDHEN, CDR2 SYDVKM.

The CDR3 reads CASSLRLGAGQPQHF. This chain uses TRBV28 with TRBJ1-5; TCRdb lists TRBD1, though no DNA is available to test this call. There are 15 residues in the CDR3. CDR1 is MDHEN and CDR2 is SYDVKM in the germline V gene.

The genes are TRBV5-6 and TRBJ2-5; TCRdb calls TRBD1, which cannot be checked without DNA. This CDR3 contains 14 residues. CDR1 and CDR2 (germline): SGHDT, YYEEEE. The CDR3 region is CASSFGQVGETQYF.

This chain connects TRBV12-3 or TRBV12-4 to TRBJ2-5; the TRBD2 assignment by TCRdb is unverifiable without DNA. This CDR3 comprises 16 residues. The CDR3 loop reads CASTQHLIAGGETQYF.

This clonotype is medium-sized (0.01 to 0.1%) by frequency. This chain links TRBV29-1 with TRBJ2-7. The germline V gene encodes CDR1 SQVTM and CDR2 ANQGSEA. This CDR3 spans 14 amino acids. The CDR3: CSVGSAGSSYEQYF.

The chain is built from TRBV20-1 and TRBJ2-1; no DNA is available, so the TRBD1 call from TCRdb remains unchecked. Germline V CDR1 and CDR2: DFQATT, SNEGSKA (reference sequence). This CDR3 is built from 12 residues. The CDR3: CSAATGGNEQFF.

This chain joins TRBV12-3 or TRBV12-4 and TRBJ2-1. The CDR3 has 14 amino acids. CDR3 sequence reads: CASSLSGLLNEQFF.

J is TRBJ1-6 and V is TRBV27; TCRdb's D call, TRBD1, is unchecked because there is no DNA. Germline lookup yields CDR1 MNHEY and CDR2 SMNVEV (reference sequence). The CDR3 is 14 amino acids. The CDR3 is CASSGAAYPTPLHF.

The gene calls are TRBV7-2 and TRBJ2-3; checking the TCRdb D call of TRBD1 is not possible without DNA. The germline CDR1 and CDR2 sequences are SGHTA and FQGNSA. This CDR3 region has 14 residues. This CDR3 is CASSIRQSTDTQYF.

The V and J genes are TRBV15 and TRBJ2-3. Germline V gene data show CDR1 as LNHNV and CDR2 as YYDKDF (reference sequence). The CDR3 extends over 12 amino acids. CDR3 amino acids: CATSTYADTQYF.

The chain has TRBV10-3 and TRBJ2-1; the TRBD2 assignment by TCRdb is unverifiable without DNA. The CDR3 has 12 amino acids. Germline CDR1 reads ENHRY; CDR2 reads SYGVKD. CDR3 loop: CAAGLGLDEQFF.

The chain uses TRBV10-3 and TRBJ1-1. CDR3 size: 13 residues. From germline, CDR1 is ENHRY and CDR2 SYGVKD. This CDR3 is CAINAHMNTEAFF.